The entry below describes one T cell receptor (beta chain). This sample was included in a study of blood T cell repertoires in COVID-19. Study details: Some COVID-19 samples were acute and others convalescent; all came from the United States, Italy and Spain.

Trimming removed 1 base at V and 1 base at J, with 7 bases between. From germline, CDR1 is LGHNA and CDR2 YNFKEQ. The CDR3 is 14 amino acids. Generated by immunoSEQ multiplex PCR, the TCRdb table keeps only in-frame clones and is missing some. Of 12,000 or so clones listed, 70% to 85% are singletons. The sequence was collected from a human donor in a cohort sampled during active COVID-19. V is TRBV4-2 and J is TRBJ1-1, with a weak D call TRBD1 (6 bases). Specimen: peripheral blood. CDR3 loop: CASSQARGNTEAFF. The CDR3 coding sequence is TGTGCCAGCAGCCAAGCCAGGGGGAACACTGAAGCTTTCTTT.